This entry features one T cell receptor (beta chain) sequence. Its antigen is not identified. The CDR3 has 17 amino acids. Germline assignment: CDR1 SGHAT and CDR2 FQNNGV. The junction had 10 bases not matched to a gene; V was cut back by 5 bases and J by 0 bases. Generated by immunoSEQ multiplex PCR, the TCRdb table keeps only in-frame clones and is missing some. The table includes around 50,000 clones, over 70% detected once. Stimulus-free culture yielded autoproliferating CFSE-dim and non-proliferating CFSE-high T cells, each sequenced separately. Pooled replicate wells came from approximately 5x10^7 CFSE-labeled PBMCs cultured around seven days without stimulus. PBMCs were labeled with 0.5 uM CFSE and cultured without exogenous stimuli. This specimen belongs to a study of memory B cells and T cells in multiple sclerosis. Study-level findings and limits: Compartments had unequal clone-set sizes, affecting shared clonotype counts.

The sequence derives from a human donor with multiple sclerosis. The sequenced sample was PBMCs from blood kept in culture. The V gene is TRBV11-2, the J gene TRBJ1-2; 9 bases line up with TRBD1. The CDR3 loop is CASSPGTGYGPNYGYTF. In DNA form, the CDR3 reads TGTGCCAGCAGCCCAGGGACAGGGTACGGGCCTAACTATGGCTACACCTTC.